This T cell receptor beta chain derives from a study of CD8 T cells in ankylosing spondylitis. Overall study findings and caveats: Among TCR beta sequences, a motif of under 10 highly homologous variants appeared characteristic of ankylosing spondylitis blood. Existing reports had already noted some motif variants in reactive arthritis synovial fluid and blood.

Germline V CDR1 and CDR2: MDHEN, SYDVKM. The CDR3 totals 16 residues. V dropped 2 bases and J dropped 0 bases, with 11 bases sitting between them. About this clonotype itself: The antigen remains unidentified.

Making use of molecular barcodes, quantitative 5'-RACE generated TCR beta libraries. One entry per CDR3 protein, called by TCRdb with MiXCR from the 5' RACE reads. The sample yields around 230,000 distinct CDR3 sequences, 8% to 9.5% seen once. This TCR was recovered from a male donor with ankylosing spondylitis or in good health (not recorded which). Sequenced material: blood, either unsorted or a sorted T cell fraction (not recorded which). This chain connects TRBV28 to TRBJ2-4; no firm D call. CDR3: CASSLIRSLAKNIQYF. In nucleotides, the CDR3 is TGTGCCAGCAGTTTAATCAGGTCACTAGCCAAAAACATTCAGTACTTC.